This T cell receptor beta chain was documented in a study of Ad26.COV2.S vaccination and SARS-CoV-2 variants (dated by TCRdb to about 2021). Study-level background: Donors in the vaccine arm were drawn from COV1001, a multicentre, randomized, double-blind, placebo-controlled phase I-IIa trial testing Ad26.COV2.S in healthy adults. Dosing of Ad26.COV2.S was intramuscular, at either 5x10^10 or 1x10^11 viral particles, delivered as one shot or as two shots spaced 56 days apart. TCRbeta repertoire sequencing served as the tool for gauging how specific and how broad the SARS-CoV-2-reactive T cell receptors were following Ad26.COV2.S vaccination. The TCR-sequenced set comprised approximately 32 samples: some 20 Ad26.COV2.S vaccine recipients, 5 placebo recipients and 8 SARS-CoV-2 convalescent individuals. Trial participants were randomized into five groups of five: low-dose or high-dose Ad26.COV2.S given once or twice, or placebo on both occasions. Throughout the experiments and outcome assessment, investigators stayed blinded to trial group allocation.

Broad study findings and their caveats: Substantial breadth of spike-specific CD8+ and CD4+ T cell responses was reported after vaccination. Vaccine and placebo recipients had similar non-spike TCR breadth, a finding consistent with the vaccine containing only spike. The study was not powered for comparison of responses between vaccine doses or regimens. According to the authors, total T cell responses may have been underestimated by the TCR breadth and depth analyses. Spike-specific TCR breadth was higher in Ad26.COV2.S recipients than in placebo recipients (P = 0.0014).

The CDR3 holds 11 amino acids from the cysteine to the phenylalanine. Of all the DNA, just the CDR3 is kept, 33 bases in frame from base 1. CDR1 and CDR2, per the germline V gene (reference sequence), are SEHNR and FQNEAQ. V and J lose 4 bases and 14 bases, and a span of 12 bases separates them. Explained via the paper, the treatment or condition label denotes: roughly 18 received Ad26.COV2.S at low or high dose, single or two shots; roughly five received placebo; per-sample allocation not given. For vaccine and placebo recipients, repertoires were sequenced using samples collected on day 63 after the first injection. In Cohort 1b, 25 or so adults aged 18-55 years were enrolled at a single site in Boston, USA, between 29 July and 7 August 2020. Ad26.COV2.S was a replication-incompetent adenovirus type 26 vector expressing a prefusion-stabilized SARS-CoV-2 spike protein from the original Wuhan strain.

Concerning this clone: Its cognate antigen has yet to be identified. No qualities accompany the bases; no much larger clone lies one base away.

The immunoSEQ Assay was the method used to sequence TCRbeta CDR3 regions. After extraction, genomic DNA underwent amplification by bias-controlled multiplex PCR, followed by high-throughput sequencing. In the original analysis: To quantify the absolute abundance of every unique TCRbeta CDR3 region, sequences were collapsed and filtered. Usable DNA was measured by amplifying reference genes present in all nucleated cells, and TCRbeta template counts were normalized to that usable DNA to estimate T cell fraction. Repertoire TCRs were annotated as SARS-CoV-2-specific when V gene, CDR3 amino acid sequence and J gene were exactly matched to a known reactive TCR set. The reference SARS-CoV-2 TCR set was obtained from MIRA and was filtered for enrichment in COVID-19-positive ImmuneCODE repertoires, whereby public or cross-reactive TCRs were removed. Based on the MIRA antigens, annotated TCRs were further analysed at the level of specific ORF or position within ORF. Breadth was defined as annotated unique rearrangements over total unique productive rearrangements; depth was the summed frequency of those rearrangements. Two-sided Wilcoxon rank-sum tests were used to compare TCR breadth between groups. TCRdb re-hosts the immuneACCESS table, in-frame sequences only. Its copies lack some clones; in the studies checked, an unresolved V gene accounts for under half of them, and the cause for the rest is not known. V, J and clone size were drawn from that table, and D and trimming were deduced from the DNA. In this sample the table shows about 400,000 clones, around 92% of which occur a single time. The ten largest clones capture approximately 1.6% of the sample.

The chain was built from TRBV7-9 and TRBJ2-1; TRBD1 might be the D gene, on 6 matching bases. The TCR sequence derives from a person between 18 and 59 years old who received the Ad26.COV2.S COVID-19 vaccine or a placebo. Sequences were derived from peripheral blood, sampled in a trial of Ad26.COV2.S vaccine versus placebo. The sequence in DNA is TGTGCCAGCAGCTCCAACAGGGTTGAGTTCTTC. This encodes CASSSNRVEFF. The full variable domain, completed from the reference TRBV7-9 and TRBJ2-1 proteins outside the CDR3, reads DTGVSQNPRHKITKRGQNVTFRCDPISEHNRLYWYRQTLGQGPEFLTYFQNEAQLEKSRLLSDRFSAERPKGSFSTLEIQRTEQGDSAMYLCASSSNRVEFFGPGTRLTVL.